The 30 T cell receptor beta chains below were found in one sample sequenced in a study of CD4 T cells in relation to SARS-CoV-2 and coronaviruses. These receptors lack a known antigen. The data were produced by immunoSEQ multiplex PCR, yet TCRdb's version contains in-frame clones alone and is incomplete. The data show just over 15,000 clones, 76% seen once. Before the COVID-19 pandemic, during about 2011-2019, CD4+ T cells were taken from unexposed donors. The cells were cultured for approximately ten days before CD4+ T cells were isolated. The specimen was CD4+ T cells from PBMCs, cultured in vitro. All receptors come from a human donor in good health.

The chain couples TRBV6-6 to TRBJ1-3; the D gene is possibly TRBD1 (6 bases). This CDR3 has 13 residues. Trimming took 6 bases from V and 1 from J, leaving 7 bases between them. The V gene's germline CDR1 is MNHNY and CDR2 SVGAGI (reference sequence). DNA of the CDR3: TGTGCCAGCAGCACAGGGTCTGGAAACACCATATATTTT. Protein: CASSTGSGNTIYF.

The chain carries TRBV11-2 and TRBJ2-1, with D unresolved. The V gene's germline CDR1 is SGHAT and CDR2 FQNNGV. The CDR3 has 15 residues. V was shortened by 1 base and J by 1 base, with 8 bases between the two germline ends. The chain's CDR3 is CASSLGGLSYNEQFF. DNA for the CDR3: TGTGCCAGCAGCTTAGGAGGTCTTTCCTACAATGAGCAGTTCTTC.

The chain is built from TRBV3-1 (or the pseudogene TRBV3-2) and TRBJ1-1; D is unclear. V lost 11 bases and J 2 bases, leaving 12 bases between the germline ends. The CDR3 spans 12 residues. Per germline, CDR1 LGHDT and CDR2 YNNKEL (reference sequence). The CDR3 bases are TGTGCCTCTAGGACCGGTAACACTGAAGCTTTCTTT. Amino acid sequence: CASRTGNTEAFF.

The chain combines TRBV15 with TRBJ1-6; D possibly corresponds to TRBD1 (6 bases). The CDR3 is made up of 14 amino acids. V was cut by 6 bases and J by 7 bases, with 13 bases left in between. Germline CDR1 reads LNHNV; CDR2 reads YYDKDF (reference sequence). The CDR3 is CATRRQEQNSPLHF. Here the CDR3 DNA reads TGTGCCACCAGAAGACAGGAACAAAATTCACCCCTCCACTTT. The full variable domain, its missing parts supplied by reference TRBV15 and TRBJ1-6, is DAMVIQNPRYQVTQFGKPVTLSCSQTLNHNVMYWYQQKSSQAPKLLFHYYDKDFNNEADTPDNFQSRRPNTSFCFLDIRSPGLGDTAMYLCATRRQEQNSPLHFGNGTRLTVT.

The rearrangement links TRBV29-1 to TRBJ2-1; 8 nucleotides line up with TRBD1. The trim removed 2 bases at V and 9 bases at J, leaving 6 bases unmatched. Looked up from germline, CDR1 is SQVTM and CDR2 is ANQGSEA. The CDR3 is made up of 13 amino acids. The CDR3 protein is CSVERQGAIEQFF. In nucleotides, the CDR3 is TGCAGCGTTGAAAGGCAGGGGGCGATTGAGCAGTTCTTC.

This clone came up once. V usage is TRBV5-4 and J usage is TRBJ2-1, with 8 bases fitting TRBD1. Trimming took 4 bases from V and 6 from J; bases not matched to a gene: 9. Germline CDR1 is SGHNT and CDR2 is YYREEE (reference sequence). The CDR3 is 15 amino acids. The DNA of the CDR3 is TGTGCCAGCAGCACTCCTGGGCAGGGGGCCAATGAGCAGTTCTTC. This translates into CASSTPGQGANEQFF.

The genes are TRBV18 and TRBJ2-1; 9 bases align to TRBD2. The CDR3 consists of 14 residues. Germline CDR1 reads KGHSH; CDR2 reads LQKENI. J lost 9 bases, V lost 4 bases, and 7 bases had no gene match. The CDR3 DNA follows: TGTGCCAGCTCACTAGGGGAAGCGGGAGGTGAGCAGTTCTTC. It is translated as CASSLGEAGGEQFF.

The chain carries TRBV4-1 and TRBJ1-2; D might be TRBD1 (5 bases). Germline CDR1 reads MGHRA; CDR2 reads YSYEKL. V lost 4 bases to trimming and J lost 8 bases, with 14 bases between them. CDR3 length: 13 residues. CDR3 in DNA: TGCGCCAGCAGCCCGTGGGACCTGACAGGCTACACCTTC. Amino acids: CASSPWDLTGYTF.

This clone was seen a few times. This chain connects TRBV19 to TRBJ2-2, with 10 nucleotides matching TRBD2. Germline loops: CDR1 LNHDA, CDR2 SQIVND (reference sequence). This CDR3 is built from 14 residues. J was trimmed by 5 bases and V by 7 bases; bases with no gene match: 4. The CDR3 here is CASIASGRTGELFF. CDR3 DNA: TGTGCCAGTATCGCTAGCGGGAGAACCGGGGAGCTGTTTTTT.

CDR3 in DNA: TGTGCCAGCAGCCGACTAGCGGGAAATCAAGAGACCCAGTACTTC. Residues: CASSRLAGNQETQYF. V and J are TRBV11-2 and TRBJ2-5; 11 nucleotides align to TRBD2. Germline lookup yields CDR1 SGHAT and CDR2 FQNNGV. The junction had 4 bases not matched to a gene; V was cut back by 5 bases and J by 2 bases. CDR3 length: 15 amino acids.

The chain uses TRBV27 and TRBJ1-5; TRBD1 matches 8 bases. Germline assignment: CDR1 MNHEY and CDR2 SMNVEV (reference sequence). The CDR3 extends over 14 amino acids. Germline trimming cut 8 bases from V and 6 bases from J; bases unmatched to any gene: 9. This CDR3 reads CASGWTGTGQPQHF. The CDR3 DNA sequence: TGTGCCAGCGGATGGACAGGGACGGGTCAGCCCCAGCATTTT.

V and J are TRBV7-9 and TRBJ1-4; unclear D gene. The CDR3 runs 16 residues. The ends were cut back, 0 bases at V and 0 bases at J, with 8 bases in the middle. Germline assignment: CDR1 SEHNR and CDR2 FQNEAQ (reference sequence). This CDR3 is CASSLALVATNEKLFF. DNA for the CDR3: TGTGCCAGCAGCTTAGCGCTGGTTGCAACTAATGAAAAACTGTTTTTT.

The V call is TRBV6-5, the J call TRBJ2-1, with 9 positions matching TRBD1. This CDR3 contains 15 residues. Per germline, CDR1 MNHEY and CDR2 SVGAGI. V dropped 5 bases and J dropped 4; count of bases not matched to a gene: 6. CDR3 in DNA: TGTGCCAGCAGTCTGGACAGGGGTGGATACAATGAGCAGTTCTTC. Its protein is CASSLDRGGYNEQFF.

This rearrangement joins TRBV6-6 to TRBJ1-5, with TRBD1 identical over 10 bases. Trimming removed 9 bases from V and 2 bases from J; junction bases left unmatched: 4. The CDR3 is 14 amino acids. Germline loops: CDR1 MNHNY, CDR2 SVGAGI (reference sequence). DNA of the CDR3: TGTGCCAGTGCCGGGACAGGGGGCAATCAGCCCCAGCATTTT. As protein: CASAGTGGNQPQHF.

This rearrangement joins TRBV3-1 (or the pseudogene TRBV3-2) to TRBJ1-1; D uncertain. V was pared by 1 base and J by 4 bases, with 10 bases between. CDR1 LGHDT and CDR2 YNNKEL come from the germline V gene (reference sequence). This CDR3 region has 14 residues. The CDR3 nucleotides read TGTGCCAGCAGCCAAGTGGTTGGTCCCACTGAAGCTTTCTTT. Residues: CASSQVVGPTEAFF.

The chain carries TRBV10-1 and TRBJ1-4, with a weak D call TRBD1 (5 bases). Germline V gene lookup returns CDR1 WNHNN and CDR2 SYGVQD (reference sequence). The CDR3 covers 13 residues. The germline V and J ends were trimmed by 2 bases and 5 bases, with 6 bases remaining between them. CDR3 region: CASSEDSNEKLFF. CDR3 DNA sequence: TGCGCCAGCAGTGAGGACAGCAATGAAAAACTGTTTTTT.

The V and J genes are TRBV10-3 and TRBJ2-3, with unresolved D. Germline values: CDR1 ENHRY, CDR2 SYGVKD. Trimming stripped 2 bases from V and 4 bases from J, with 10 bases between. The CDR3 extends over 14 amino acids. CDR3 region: CAISEIRSADTQYF. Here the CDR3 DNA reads TGTGCCATCAGTGAGATCAGGAGCGCAGATACGCAGTATTTT.

The CDR3 bases are TGTGCCAGCAGCTCAGGGGCCCGGAGCTACACCTTC. Its protein product is CASSSGARSYTF. This chain links TRBV6-6 with TRBJ1-2; tentatively, D is TRBD1 (6 bases). Germline V gene sequence: CDR1 MNHNY, CDR2 SVGAGI (reference sequence). CDR3 size: 12 residues. V lost 6 bases and J lost 9, with 14 bases in between.

CDR3 sequence (DNA): TGTGCCTGGAGTACCGAACAGCGAAGCTCCTACAATGAGCAGTTCTTC. Translating it yields CAWSTEQRSSYNEQFF. The chain employs TRBV30 and TRBJ2-1; D is uncertain. Trimming stripped 2 bases from V and 0 bases from J, with 14 bases between. Germline V lookup: CDR1 GTSNPN, CDR2 SVGIG (reference sequence). The CDR3 has 16 residues.

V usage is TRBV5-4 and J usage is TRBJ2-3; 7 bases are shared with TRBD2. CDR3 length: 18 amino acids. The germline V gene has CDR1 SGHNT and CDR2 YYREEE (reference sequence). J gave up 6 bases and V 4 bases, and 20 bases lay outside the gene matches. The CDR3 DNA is TGTGCCAGCAGCCCCGGACGGACTAGTTCGGAAGCTTGGGATACGCAGTATTTT. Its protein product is CASSPGRTSSEAWDTQYF.

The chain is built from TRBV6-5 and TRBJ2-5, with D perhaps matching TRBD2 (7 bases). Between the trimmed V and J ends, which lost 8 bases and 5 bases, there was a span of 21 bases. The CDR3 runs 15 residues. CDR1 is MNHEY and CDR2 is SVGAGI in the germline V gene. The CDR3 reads CASSEGGVASETQYF. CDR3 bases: TGTGCCAGCTCCGAGGGGGGGGTGGCCAGCGAGACCCAGTACTTC.

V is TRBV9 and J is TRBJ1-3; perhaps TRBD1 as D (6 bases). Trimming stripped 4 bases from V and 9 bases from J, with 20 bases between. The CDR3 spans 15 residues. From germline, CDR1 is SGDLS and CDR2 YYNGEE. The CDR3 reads CASSPNPDRRATIYF. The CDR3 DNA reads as TGTGCCAGCAGCCCCAACCCCGACAGGCGGGCCACCATATATTTT.

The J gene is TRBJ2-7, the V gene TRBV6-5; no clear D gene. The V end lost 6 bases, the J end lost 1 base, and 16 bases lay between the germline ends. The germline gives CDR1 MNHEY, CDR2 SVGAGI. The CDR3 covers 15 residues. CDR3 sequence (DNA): TGTGCCAGCAGGAAGCACCGGGCCCTTTCCTACGAGCAGTACTTC. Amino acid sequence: CASRKHRALSYEQYF.

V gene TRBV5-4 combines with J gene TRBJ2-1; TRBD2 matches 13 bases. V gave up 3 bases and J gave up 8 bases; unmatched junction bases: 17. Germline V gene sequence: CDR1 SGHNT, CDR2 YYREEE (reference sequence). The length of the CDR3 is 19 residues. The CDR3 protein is CASSSSALAGGRRDDEQFF. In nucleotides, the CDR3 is TGTGCCAGCAGCTCCTCCGCACTAGCGGGAGGGCGTCGCGACGATGAGCAGTTCTTC.

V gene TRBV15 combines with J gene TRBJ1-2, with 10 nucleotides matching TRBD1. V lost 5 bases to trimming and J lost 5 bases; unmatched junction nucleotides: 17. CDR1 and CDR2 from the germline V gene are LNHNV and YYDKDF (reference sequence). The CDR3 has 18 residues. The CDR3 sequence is CATSPVKGTGVGSYGYTF. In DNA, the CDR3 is TGTGCCACCAGCCCCGTGAAGGGGACAGGGGTTGGGTCATATGGCTACACCTTC.

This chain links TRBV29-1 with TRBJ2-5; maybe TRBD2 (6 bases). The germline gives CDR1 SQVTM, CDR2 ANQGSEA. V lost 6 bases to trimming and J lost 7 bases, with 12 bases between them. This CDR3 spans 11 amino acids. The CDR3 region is CSVRAGGTQYF. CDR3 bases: TGCAGCGTCCGGGCCGGGGGGACCCAGTACTTC.

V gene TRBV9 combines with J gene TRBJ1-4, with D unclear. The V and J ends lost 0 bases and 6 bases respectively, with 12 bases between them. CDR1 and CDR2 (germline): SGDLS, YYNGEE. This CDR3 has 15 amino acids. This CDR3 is CASSVGAFSDEKLFF. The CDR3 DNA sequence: TGTGCCAGCAGCGTAGGGGCATTCTCGGATGAAAAACTGTTTTTT.

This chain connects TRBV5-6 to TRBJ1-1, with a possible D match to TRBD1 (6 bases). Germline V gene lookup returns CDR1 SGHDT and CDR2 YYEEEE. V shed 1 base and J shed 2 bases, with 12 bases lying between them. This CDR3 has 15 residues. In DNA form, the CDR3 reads TGTGCCAGCAGCTTGTTTCGGACAGAAAACACTGAAGCTTTCTTT. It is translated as CASSLFRTENTEAFF. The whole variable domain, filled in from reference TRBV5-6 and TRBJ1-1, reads DAGVTQSPTHLIKTRGQQVTLRCSPKSGHDTVSWYQQALGQGPQFIFQYYEEEERQRGNFPDRFSGHQFPNYSSELNVNALLLGDSALYLCASSLFRTENTEAFFGQGTRLTVV.

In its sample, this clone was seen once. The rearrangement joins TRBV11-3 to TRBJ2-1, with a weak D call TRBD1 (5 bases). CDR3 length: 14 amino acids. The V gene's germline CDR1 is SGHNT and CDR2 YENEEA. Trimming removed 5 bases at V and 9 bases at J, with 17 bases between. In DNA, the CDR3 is TGTGCCAGCAGCCCAGGGTTGTTAGGTCCTGAGCAGTTCTTC. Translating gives CASSPGLLGPEQFF.

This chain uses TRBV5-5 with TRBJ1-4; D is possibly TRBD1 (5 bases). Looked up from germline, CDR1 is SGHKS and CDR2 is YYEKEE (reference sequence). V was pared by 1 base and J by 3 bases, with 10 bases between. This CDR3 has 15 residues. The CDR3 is CASSLTRQPNEKLFF. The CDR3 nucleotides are TGTGCCAGCAGCTTGACTCGACAGCCTAATGAAAAACTGTTTTTT.